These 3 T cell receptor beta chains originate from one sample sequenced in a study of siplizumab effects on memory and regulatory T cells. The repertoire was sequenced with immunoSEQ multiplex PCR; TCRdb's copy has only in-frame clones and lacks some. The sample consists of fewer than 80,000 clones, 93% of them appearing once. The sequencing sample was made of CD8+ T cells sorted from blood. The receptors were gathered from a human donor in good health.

The CDR3 protein is CASRRLAGVQETQYF. The CDR3 coding sequence is TGTGCCAGCAGAAGACTAGCGGGGGTCCAAGAGACCCAGTACTTC. The V call is TRBV4-2, the J call TRBJ2-5; 12 bases are shared with TRBD2. CDR1 LGHNA and CDR2 YNFKEQ come from the germline V gene. CDR3 length: 15 residues. Trimming cost V 6 bases and J 1 base; bases outside gene matches: 3.

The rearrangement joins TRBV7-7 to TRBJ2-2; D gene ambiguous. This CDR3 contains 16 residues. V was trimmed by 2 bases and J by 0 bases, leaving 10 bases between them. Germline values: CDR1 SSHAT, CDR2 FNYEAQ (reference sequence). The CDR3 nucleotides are TGTGCCAGCAGCTTAAGAAATCAGCCGAACACCGGGGAGCTGTTTTTT. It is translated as CASSLRNQPNTGELFF. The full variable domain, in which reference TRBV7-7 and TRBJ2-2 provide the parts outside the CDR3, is GAGVSQSPRYKVTKRGQDVTLRCDPISSHATLYWYQQALGQGPEFLTYFNYEAQPDKSGLPSDRFSAERPEGSISTLTIQRTEQRDSAMYRCASSLRNQPNTGELFFGEGSRLTVL.

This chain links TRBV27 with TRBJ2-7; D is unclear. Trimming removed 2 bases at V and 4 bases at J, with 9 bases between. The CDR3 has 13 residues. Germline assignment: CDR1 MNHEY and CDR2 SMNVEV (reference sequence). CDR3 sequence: CASSLSSRYEQYF. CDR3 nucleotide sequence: TGTGCCAGCAGTTTAAGCTCGCGTTACGAGCAGTACTTC.